Shown below are 30 T cell receptor beta chains from a single sample sequenced in a study of glioma-infiltrating T cells after dendritic cell vaccination. Measured with immunoSEQ multiplex PCR; TCRdb has only the in-frame clones, and not every one. The sample records 100,000 or so clones, 85% to 90% being singletons. The sequencing used blood, collected before dendritic cell vaccination. Receptor source: a human donor with glioblastoma.

This clone was seen just once. The chain links TRBV30 to TRBJ1-1, with 8 bases identical to TRBD1. This CDR3 spans 17 amino acids. Unmatched junction bases numbered 16, after V lost 3 bases and J lost 4 bases. The V gene's germline CDR1 is GTSNPN and CDR2 SVGIG (reference sequence). The CDR3: CAWRGDRGSGLTTEAFF. For the CDR3, the DNA is TGTGCCTGGAGGGGCGACAGGGGATCGGGGTTGACCACTGAAGCTTTCTTT.

The chain couples TRBV10-2 to TRBJ2-1, with D possibly TRBD2 on 7 matching bases. This CDR3 is built from 14 residues. Deletions cut 5 bases from V and 9 bases from J, with 17 bases between. CDR1 is WSHSY and CDR2 is SAAADI in the germline V gene. The CDR3 region is CASSLADRFTEQFF. CDR3 coding DNA: TGCGCCAGCAGTCTAGCGGACAGATTCACTGAGCAGTTCTTC.

The V and J genes are TRBV7-9 and TRBJ2-7, with 7 bases that match TRBD2. J lost 1 base, V lost 0 bases, and 3 bases had no gene match. There are 15 residues in the CDR3. Germline CDR1 reads SEHNR; CDR2 reads FQNEAQ (reference sequence). The CDR3 coding sequence is TGTGCCAGCAGCTTAGCGGGAGGGCCGTCCTACGAGCAGTACTTC. Amino acid sequence: CASSLAGGPSYEQYF.

J is TRBJ2-3 and V is TRBV30; 10 bases map to TRBD1. CDR3 length: 18 amino acids. V trimming: 3 bases; J trimming: 0 bases; junction bases outside the gene matches: 12. The germline V gene has CDR1 GTSNPN and CDR2 SVGIG (reference sequence). As DNA, the CDR3 is TGTGCCTGGAGAGGGACAGGGGACCTATCCTTCAGCACAGATACGCAGTATTTT. Translation: CAWRGTGDLSFSTDTQYF.

V and J are TRBV9 and TRBJ2-7; 9 bases map to TRBD1. V trimming: 0 bases; J trimming: 1 base; junction bases outside the gene matches: 5. Looked up from germline, CDR1 is SGDLS and CDR2 is YYNGEE. The CDR3 is 16 amino acids. In nucleotides, the CDR3 is TGTGCCAGCAGCGTAGCCGGGACAGGGAAATCCTACGAGCAGTACTTC. Translation gives CASSVAGTGKSYEQYF.

V gene TRBV18 combines with J gene TRBJ2-5; the D gene is possibly TRBD1 (6 bases). The CDR3 is 13 amino acids. The V and J ends lost 6 bases and 3 bases respectively, with 11 bases between them. Germline loops: CDR1 KGHSH, CDR2 LQKENI. CDR3 region: CASSPDSKETQYF. The CDR3, as DNA: TGTGCCAGCTCGCCGGACAGCAAAGAGACCCAGTACTTC.

This clone was seen only once. The rearrangement links TRBV28 to TRBJ1-2; 9 positions match TRBD1. Unmatched junction bases numbered 11, after V lost 2 bases and J lost 7 bases. The CDR3 runs to 16 residues. Germline V gene data show CDR1 as MDHEN and CDR2 as SYDVKM. The CDR3 region has the DNA TGTGCCAGCAGTTTAGGCGGACAGGGGATTGCTTCTGGCTACACCTTC. It is translated as CASSLGGQGIASGYTF.

This clone has only one observation. This chain connects TRBV18 to TRBJ1-1; 7 bases map to TRBD1. The germline V gene has CDR1 KGHSH and CDR2 LQKENI. The CDR3 is 15 amino acids. V trimming: 1 base; J trimming: 3 bases; junction bases outside the gene matches: 5. The CDR3 DNA reads TGTGCCAGCTCACCACTATCAGGGGGAGACACTGAAGCTTTCTTT. Encoded protein: CASSPLSGGDTEAFF.

With regard to this clone: One end of the junction does not line up with germline, which may come from a read error. The J gene is TRBJ2-7, the V gene TRBV9; unclear D gene. Germline lookup yields CDR1 SGDLS and CDR2 YYNGEE. This CDR3 has 14 amino acids. CDR3 nucleotides: TGTGCCAGCAGTGTAGGTGGAATTGAGAGGGAGCAGTACTTC. It specifies CASSVGGIEREQYF.

V is TRBV18 and J is TRBJ1-2; D not resolved. The ends were cut back, 2 bases at V and 5 bases at J, with 12 bases in the middle. Germline V lookup: CDR1 KGHSH, CDR2 LQKENI. The CDR3 is 14 residues long. Written as DNA, the CDR3 is TGTGCCAGCTCACCAGAAGCTGACTTGTATGGCTACACCTTC. Amino acids: CASSPEADLYGYTF.

The chain uses TRBV19 and TRBJ1-5, with D unclear. Trimming removed 5 bases at V and 7 bases at J, with 9 bases between. Germline V gene lookup returns CDR1 LNHDA and CDR2 SQIVND (reference sequence). The CDR3 is 12 residues long. The CDR3 loop is CASSLRQQPQHF. CDR3 coding DNA: TGTGCCAGTAGTCTTCGACAACAGCCCCAGCATTTT.

The chain is built from TRBV6-5 and TRBJ1-1; unclear D gene. Germline assignment: CDR1 MNHEY and CDR2 SVGAGI. CDR3 length equals 13 residues. V was cut by 9 bases and J by 0 bases, with 11 bases left in between. The CDR3 DNA follows: TGTGCCAGAAGGGAGGGATTGAACACTGAAGCTTTCTTT. Amino acid sequence: CARREGLNTEAFF.

A note on this clone: An end of the junction does not agree with germline; a read error may underlie this. This chain connects TRBV9 to TRBJ2-5; maybe TRBD2 (5 bases). The DNA end lines up better with TRBJ2-7; the J call may be wrong. Germline V gene sequence: CDR1 SGDLS, CDR2 YYNGEE. The CDR3 runs 17 residues. This CDR3 reads CANSSDTPPRVPYEQYF. For the CDR3, the DNA is TGTGCCAACAGCAGCGACACTCCGCCGCGGGTACCCTACGAGCAGTACTTC.

This clone was recorded only once. The chain has TRBV7-2 and TRBJ2-7; the match to TRBD2 covers 7 bases. V shed 3 bases and J 2 bases; nucleotides not matched to a gene: 7. This CDR3 is built from 15 residues. Germline V gives CDR1 SGHTA, CDR2 FQGNSA. The CDR3 region has the DNA TGTGCCAGCAGCTTTGGGGCTAGCGGAACCTACGAGCAGTACTTC. It is translated as CASSFGASGTYEQYF.

The chain employs TRBV2 and TRBJ2-5; TRBD2 matches at 7 bases. Germline assignment: CDR1 SNHLY and CDR2 FYNNEI. The CDR3 runs to 13 residues. With V trimmed by 6 bases and J by 7 bases, 8 bases remained unmatched. In DNA form, the CDR3 reads TGTGCCAGCAGAGAGCGGGGTATGGGGACCCAGTACTTC. Its protein is CASRERGMGTQYF.

This clone has only a few counts. The gene calls are TRBV5-1 and TRBJ2-1, with D unclear. CDR3 length: 11 residues. Trimming removed 4 bases at V and 9 bases at J, with 8 bases between. CDR1 is SGHRS and CDR2 is YFSETQ in the germline V gene. The CDR3 DNA reads as TGCGCCAGCAGCCGCGAGAGTGAGCAGTTCTTC. This gives the protein CASSRESEQFF.

The V gene is TRBV7-9, the J gene TRBJ2-1, with D hard to call. V was pared by 2 bases and J by 5 bases, with 7 bases between. Germline loops: CDR1 SEHNR, CDR2 FQNEAQ (reference sequence). The CDR3 covers 13 residues. CDR3 sequence: CASSLSANNEQFF. The DNA for the CDR3 is TGTGCCAGCAGCTTATCCGCGAACAATGAGCAGTTCTTC.

Written as DNA, the CDR3 is TGCAGTGCTAGAGAGGTGCGGGAACAGTACTTC. Protein sequence: CSAREVREQYF. This chain joins TRBV20-1 and TRBJ2-7, with a possible D match to TRBD2 (6 bases). The germline V gene encodes CDR1 DFQATT and CDR2 SNEGSKA (reference sequence). V was trimmed by 0 bases and J by 10 bases, leaving 10 bases between them. The CDR3 loop spans 11 amino acids.

This clone was seen only a few times. The chain uses TRBV18 and TRBJ2-5, with 8 bases identical to TRBD2. Germline V CDR1 and CDR2: KGHSH, LQKENI. The CDR3 sequence is 16 residues long. Losses at the gene ends were 0 bases for V and 4 bases for J; bases not matched to a gene: 7. CDR3 bases: TGTGCCAGCTCACCACCCCCGGGGGGGCCGCGAGAGACCCAGTACTTC. This sequence encodes CASSPPPGGPRETQYF.

This chain uses TRBV5-6 with TRBJ1-1, with D tentatively TRBD1 (6 bases). CDR1 and CDR2 (germline): SGHDT, YYEEEE. CDR3 length: 15 amino acids. V lost 10 bases to trimming and J lost 3 bases, with 22 bases between them. CDR3 in DNA: TGTGCCTCCGGGGGGTACAGGGCTATGGACACTGAAGCTTTCTTT. Translation gives CASGGYRAMDTEAFF.

The chain is built from TRBV6-5 and TRBJ2-7, with D unclear. The V gene's germline CDR1 is MNHEY and CDR2 SVGAGI. Between the trimmed V and J ends, which lost 5 bases and 0 bases, there was a span of 14 bases. CDR3 length: 15 amino acids. CDR3 in DNA: TGTGCCAGCAGTCAGTGGGCCGTGAGCTCCTACGAGCAGTACTTC. This encodes CASSQWAVSSYEQYF.

The chain uses TRBV9 and TRBJ1-2, with D tentatively TRBD1 (6 bases). The ends were cut back, 6 bases at V and 2 bases at J, with 8 bases in the middle. In germline, CDR1 is SGDLS, CDR2 YYNGEE. This CDR3 contains 12 residues. The CDR3 is CASIGQNYGYTF. The CDR3 DNA is TGTGCCAGCATCGGACAGAACTATGGCTACACCTTC.

The chain couples TRBV27 to TRBJ2-7; D remains unclear. From germline, CDR1 is MNHEY and CDR2 SMNVEV (reference sequence). Trimming left V 1 base short and J 6 bases short, with 7 bases between. The length of the CDR3 is 12 residues. DNA of the CDR3: TGTGCCAGCAGTTTATACTCGGGCGAGCAGTACTTC. The encoded protein is CASSLYSGEQYF.

This sequence joins TRBV9 and TRBJ2-3; TRBD1 might be the D (8 bases). Between the trimmed V and J ends, which lost 0 bases and 6 bases, there was a span of 17 bases. This CDR3 contains 16 residues. CDR1 and CDR2 (germline): SGDLS, YYNGEE. In DNA, the CDR3 is TGTGCCAGCAGCGTAGGATGGGGGGGGGACAGGGATACGCAGTATTTT. Amino acids: CASSVGWGGDRDTQYF.

V gene TRBV4-1 combines with J gene TRBJ1-2, with TRBD1 matching 7 bases. The CDR3 extends over 15 amino acids. Per germline, CDR1 MGHRA and CDR2 YSYEKL. V trimming: 5 bases; J trimming: 5 bases; junction bases outside the gene matches: 11. The CDR3 is CASSTEVQGIYGYTF. Here the CDR3 DNA reads TGCGCCAGCAGCACCGAAGTACAGGGGATTTATGGCTACACCTTC.

This clone was seen just once. This chain connects TRBV29-1 to TRBJ2-7, with D perhaps matching TRBD1 (6 bases). Trimming stripped 5 bases from V and 0 bases from J, with 11 bases between. CDR1 and CDR2 from the germline V gene are SQVTM and ANQGSEA. The CDR3 totals 13 residues. CDR3 nucleotides: TGCAGCGTTAGAAGGGACACCTCCTACGAGCAGTACTTC. This encodes CSVRRDTSYEQYF.

This chain joins TRBV13 and TRBJ2-7, with TRBD1 identical over 10 bases. This CDR3 has 16 amino acids. Unmatched junction bases numbered 10, after V lost 4 bases and J lost 4 bases. The V gene's germline CDR1 is PRHDT and CDR2 FYEKMQ (reference sequence). The CDR3 spells CASSWGQGLLSYEQYF. In nucleotides, the CDR3 is TGTGCCAGCAGCTGGGGACAGGGGCTACTATCGTACGAGCAGTACTTC. Full variable domain (outside the CDR3, taken from reference TRBV13 and TRBJ2-7): AAGVIQSPRHLIKEKRETATLKCYPIPRHDTVYWYQQGPGQDPQFLISFYEKMQSDKGSIPDRFSAQQFSDYHSELNMSSLELGDSALYFCASSWGQGLLSYEQYFGPGTRLTVT.

The chain uses TRBV7-3 and TRBJ1-2; the D gene is possibly TRBD1 (6 bases). CDR3 length equals 13 residues. Trimming pared 5 bases from V and 3 bases from J, leaving 10 bases between. Germline assignment: CDR1 SGHTA and CDR2 FQGTGA. The CDR3 DNA reads TGTGCCAGCAGCCGCCCAGGGGACTATGGCTACACCTTC. Translating gives CASSRPGDYGYTF. The full variable domain, with the rest looked up from reference TRBV7-3 and TRBJ1-2, is GAGVSQTPSNKVTEKGKYVELRCDPISGHTALYWYRQSLGQGPEFLIYFQGTGAADDSGLPNDRFFAVRPEGSVSTLKIQRTERGDSAVYLCASSRPGDYGYTFGSGTRLTVV.

The chain uses TRBV28 and TRBJ2-7, with TRBD1 as a possible D gene (5 bases). Germline loops: CDR1 MDHEN, CDR2 SYDVKM. Trimming took off 3 bases at V and 3 bases at J, with 9 bases between the two ends. The CDR3 totals 13 residues. CDR3: CASSLGQIYEQYF. The CDR3 DNA reads TGTGCCAGCAGTTTGGGGCAGATCTACGAGCAGTACTTC.

The J gene is TRBJ2-5, the V gene TRBV6-1; maybe TRBD1 (7 bases). Germline V CDR1 and CDR2: MNHNS, SASEGT. V lost 7 bases, J lost 7 bases, and 16 bases lay in between. The CDR3 is made up of 13 amino acids. The CDR3 DNA reads TGTGCCAGCACGCAGGCAGGGGGGTGGACCCAGTACTTC. Amino acid sequence: CASTQAGGWTQYF.